This T cell receptor beta chain was sequenced in a study of PD-1 blockade in classical Hodgkin lymphoma. Libraries were prepared by immunoSEQ multiplex PCR; TCRdb keeps only in-frame clonotypes and omits some of them. The table shows about 110,000 clones, with approximately 90% occurring only once. Time point noted: cycle 4 day 1 (C4D1), after five to seven weeks of nivolumab. In every patient, relapse followed autologous stem cell transplantation, while exposure to brentuximab vedotin differed. This specimen was peripheral blood mononuclear cells (PBMCs), taken before the fourth cycle of nivolumab. The origin of this receptor is a human donor with classical Hodgkin lymphoma.

CDR3: CASSGPGRAGANVLTF. Here the CDR3 DNA reads TGTGCCAGCTCGGGCCCAGGGAGGGCTGGGGCCAACGTCCTGACTTTC. The chain employs TRBV7-9 and TRBJ2-6; the match to TRBD2 covers 7 bases. CDR1 and CDR2 (germline): SEHNR, FQNEAQ (reference sequence). The CDR3 spans 16 residues. Germline trimming cut 8 bases from V and 2 bases from J; bases unmatched to any gene: 9.